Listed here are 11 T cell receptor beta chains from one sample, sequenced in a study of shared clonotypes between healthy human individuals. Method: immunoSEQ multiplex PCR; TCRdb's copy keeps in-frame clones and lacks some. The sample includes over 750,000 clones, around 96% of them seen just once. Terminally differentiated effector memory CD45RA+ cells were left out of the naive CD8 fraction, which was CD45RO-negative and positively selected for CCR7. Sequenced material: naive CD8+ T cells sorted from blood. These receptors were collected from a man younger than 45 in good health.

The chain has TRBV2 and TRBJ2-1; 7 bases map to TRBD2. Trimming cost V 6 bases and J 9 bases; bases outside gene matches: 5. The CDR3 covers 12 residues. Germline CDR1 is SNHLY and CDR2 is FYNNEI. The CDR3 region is CASRGTISEQFF. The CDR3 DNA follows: TGTGCCAGCAGAGGGACTATCAGTGAGCAGTTCTTC.

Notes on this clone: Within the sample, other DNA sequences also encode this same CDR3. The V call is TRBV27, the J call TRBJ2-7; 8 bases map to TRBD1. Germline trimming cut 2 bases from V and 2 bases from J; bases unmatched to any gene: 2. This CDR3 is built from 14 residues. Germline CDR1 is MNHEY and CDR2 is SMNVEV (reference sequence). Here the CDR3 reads CASSLGTGPYEQYF. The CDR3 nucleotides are TGTGCCAGCAGTTTAGGGACAGGACCCTACGAGCAGTACTTC.

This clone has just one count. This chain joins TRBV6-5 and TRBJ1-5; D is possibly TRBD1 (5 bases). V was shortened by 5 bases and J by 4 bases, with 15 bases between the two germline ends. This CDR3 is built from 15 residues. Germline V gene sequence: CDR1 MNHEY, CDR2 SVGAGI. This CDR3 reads CASSVVAGPNQPQHF. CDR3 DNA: TGTGCCAGCAGTGTTGTGGCAGGGCCGAATCAGCCCCAGCATTTT.

The CDR3, as DNA: TGTGCCAGCAGCTTGTGGCGGGGGGTACGACATGAAGAGACCCAGTACTTC. This encodes CASSLWRGVRHEETQYF. The V call is TRBV5-4, the J call TRBJ2-5; TRBD2 agrees at 8 bases. CDR3 size: 17 residues. Trimming removed 1 base from V and 3 bases from J; junction bases left unmatched: 11. Looked up from germline, CDR1 is SGHNT and CDR2 is YYREEE (reference sequence).

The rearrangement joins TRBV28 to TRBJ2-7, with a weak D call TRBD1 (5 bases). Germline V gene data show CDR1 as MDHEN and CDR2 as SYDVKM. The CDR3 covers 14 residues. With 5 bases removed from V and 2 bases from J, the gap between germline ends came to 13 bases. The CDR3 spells CASSLQDSAYEQYF. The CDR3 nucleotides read TGTGCCAGCAGTCTACAAGACAGCGCCTACGAGCAGTACTTC. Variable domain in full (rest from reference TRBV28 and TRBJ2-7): DVKVTQSSRYLVKRTGEKVFLECVQDMDHENMFWYRQDPGLGLRLIYFSYDVKMKEKGDIPEGYSVSREKKERFSLILESASTNQTSMYLCASSLQDSAYEQYFGPGTRLTVT.

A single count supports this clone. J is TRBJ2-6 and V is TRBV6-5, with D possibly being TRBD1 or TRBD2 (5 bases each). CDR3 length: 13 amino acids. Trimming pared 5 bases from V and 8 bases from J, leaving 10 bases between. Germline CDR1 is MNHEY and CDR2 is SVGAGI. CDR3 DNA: TGTGCCAGCAGTCCTGGGGGTCCCAACGTCCTGACTTTC. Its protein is CASSPGGPNVLTF.

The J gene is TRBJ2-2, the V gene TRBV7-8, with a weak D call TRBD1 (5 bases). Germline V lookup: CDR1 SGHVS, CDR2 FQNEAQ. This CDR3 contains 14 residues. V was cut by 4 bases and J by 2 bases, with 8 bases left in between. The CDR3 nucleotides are TGTGCCAGCAGCTCTCAGGGAAACACCGGGGAGCTGTTTTTT. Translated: CASSSQGNTGELFF. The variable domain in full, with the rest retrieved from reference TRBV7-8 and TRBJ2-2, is GAGVSQSPRYKVAKRGQDVALRCDPISGHVSLFWYQQALGQGPEFLTYFQNEAQLDKSGLPSDRFFAERPEGSVSTLKIQRTQQEDSAVYLCASSSQGNTGELFFGEGSRLTVL.

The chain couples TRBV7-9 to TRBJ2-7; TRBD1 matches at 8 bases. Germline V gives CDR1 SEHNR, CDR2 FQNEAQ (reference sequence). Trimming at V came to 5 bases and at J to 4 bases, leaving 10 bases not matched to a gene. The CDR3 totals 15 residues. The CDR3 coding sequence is TGTGCCAGCAGCGTGGATACAGGGGGACAATACGAGCAGTACTTC. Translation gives CASSVDTGGQYEQYF.

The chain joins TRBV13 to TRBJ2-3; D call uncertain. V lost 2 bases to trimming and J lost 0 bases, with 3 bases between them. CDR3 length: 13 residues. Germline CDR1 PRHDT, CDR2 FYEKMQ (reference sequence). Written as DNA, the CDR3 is TGTGCCAGCAGCTTAAAGAGCACAGATACGCAGTATTTT. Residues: CASSLKSTDTQYF.

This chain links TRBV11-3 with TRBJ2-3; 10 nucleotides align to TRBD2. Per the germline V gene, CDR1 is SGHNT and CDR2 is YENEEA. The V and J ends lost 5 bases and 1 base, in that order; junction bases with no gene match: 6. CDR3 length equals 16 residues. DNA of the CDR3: TGTGCCAGCAGCGAGCGGAGCGGGAGGGGCACAGATACGCAGTATTTT. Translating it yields CASSERSGRGTDTQYF.

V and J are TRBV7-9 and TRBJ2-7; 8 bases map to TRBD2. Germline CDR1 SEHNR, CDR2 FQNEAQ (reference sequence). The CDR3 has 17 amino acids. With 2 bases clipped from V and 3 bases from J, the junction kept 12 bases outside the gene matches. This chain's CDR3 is CASSLSRGGPGNYEQYF. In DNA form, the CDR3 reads TGTGCCAGCAGCTTATCCCGGGGGGGGCCGGGTAACTACGAGCAGTACTTC.